Reported below is one TCR beta chain. Its antigen is not known. Within the sample, other DNA sequences also encode this same CDR3. Germline V gene sequence: CDR1 SGHTA, CDR2 FQGTGA. The length of the CDR3 is 13 residues. With 4 bases clipped from V and 3 bases from J, the junction kept 2 bases outside the gene matches. This specimen comes from a study of shared clonotypes between healthy human individuals. Overall study context: Per donor, three plates held CD4 naive cells, three held CD4 memory, two held CD8 naive and one held CD8 memory. Overall study results and limits: Depth of sequencing was expected to influence donor clonotype sharing. Clonotypes shared by all four sorted-subset donors had higher generation probabilities than non-shared clonotypes.

Some clones are missing from TCRdb's copy, which holds only in-frame ones; the method was immunoSEQ multiplex PCR. The sample carries over 850,000 clones, about four fifths recorded once. The sequencing sample was made of memory CD4+ T cells from PBMCs. Subset meaning: CD45RA-negative fraction. This TCR was sampled from a man younger than 30 in good health. Some clones in this sample may be carry-over from other donors' samples. The gene calls are TRBV7-3 and TRBJ2-7, with TRBD1 matching over 8 bases. DNA for the CDR3: TGTGCCAGCAGCTCCGACAGGGGCTACGAGCAGTACTTC. Its protein is CASSSDRGYEQYF.